The next 20 T cell receptor beta chains were all read from a single sample in a study of identifying expanded T cells in peripheral blood. Repertoires were generated with immunoSEQ multiplex PCR, while TCRdb's copy carries only in-frame clones and drops some. This sample has 100,000 to 150,000 clones; 84% occur once, and the top ten carry 3.3%. Sequencing was carried out using blood. These receptors all come from a person between 18 and 75 years old in good health.

The V call is TRBV5-1, the J call TRBJ2-7; TRBD1 aligns across 7 bases. Germline assignment: CDR1 SGHRS and CDR2 YFSETQ. The CDR3 loop spans 15 amino acids. J was trimmed by 2 bases and V by 2 bases; bases with no gene match: 7. CDR3 sequence: CASSLTGTATYEQYF. CDR3 DNA sequence: TGCGCCAGCAGCTTAACCGGGACAGCAACCTACGAGCAGTACTTC.

This chain connects TRBV7-9 to TRBJ2-1, with D uncertain. The CDR3 runs 17 residues. Germline loops: CDR1 SEHNR, CDR2 FQNEAQ (reference sequence). Trimming stripped 5 bases from V and 0 bases from J, with 17 bases between. CDR3 coding DNA: TGTGCCAGCAGCCCCCCCTTAAGGGCTAGCTCCTACAATGAGCAGTTCTTC. This codes for CASSPPLRASSYNEQFF.

This chain's CDR3 is CASSLSVSQAGEQYF. In nucleotides, the CDR3 is TGTGCCAGCAGCTTATCCGTCTCTCAAGCGGGCGAGCAGTACTTC. This chain joins TRBV7-7 and TRBJ2-7; D might be TRBD2 (6 bases). Germline CDR1 and CDR2: SSHAT and FNYEAQ (reference sequence). The CDR3 runs to 15 residues. The V end was cut by 2 bases, the J end by 6 bases, with 17 bases between.

V and J are TRBV2 and TRBJ2-7; weak D call: TRBD1 (5 bases). CDR1 and CDR2 from the germline V gene are SNHLY and FYNNEI. CDR3 length: 14 amino acids. The V end was cut by 5 bases, the J end by 5 bases, with 16 bases between. The DNA of the CDR3 is TGTGCCAGCAGTTCCTTAGGCAGGGTAAACGAGCAGTACTTC. Its translation is CASSSLGRVNEQYF.

V and J are TRBV6-4 and TRBJ1-1; TRBD1 matches 10 bases. The V gene's germline CDR1 is MRHNA and CDR2 SNTAGT. The CDR3 runs 18 residues. Trimming removed 4 bases from V and 6 bases from J; junction bases left unmatched: 17. As DNA, the CDR3 is TGTGCCAGCAGTGGCGACAGGGGGCGCGACTCGGACTGCGCTGAAGCTTTCTTT. Its protein product is CASSGDRGRDSDCAEAFF.

In this sample, this clone turned up a few times. This sequence joins TRBV30 and TRBJ1-1; D remains ambiguous. Trimming pared 4 bases from V and 5 bases from J, leaving 5 bases between. Germline V gives CDR1 GTSNPN, CDR2 SVGIG (reference sequence). CDR3 length: 10 amino acids. In DNA form, the CDR3 reads TGTGCCTGGACGGGGACTGAAGCTTTCTTT. Its translation: CAWTGTEAFF. The whole variable domain, remainder taken from reference TRBV30 and TRBJ1-1, is SQTIHQWPATLVQPVGSPLSLECTVEGTSNPNLYWYRQAAGRGLQLLFYSVGIGQISSEVPQNLSASRPQDRQFILSSKKLLLSDSGFYLCAWTGTEAFFGQGTRLTVV.

V and J are TRBV10-3 and TRBJ1-1; TRBD1 is a possible D gene (6 bases). The CDR3 runs 16 residues. Germline V gene data show CDR1 as ENHRY and CDR2 as SYGVKD. V lost 4 bases and J lost 5, with 20 bases in between. This CDR3 is CAISGPGAGRGTEAFF. The CDR3, as DNA: TGTGCCATCAGTGGGCCGGGTGCAGGGAGGGGGACTGAAGCTTTCTTT.

This sequence joins TRBV5-6 and TRBJ1-2, with 7 bases identical to TRBD1. Germline trimming cut 4 bases from V and 4 bases from J; bases unmatched to any gene: 7. Germline V CDR1 and CDR2: SGHDT, YYEEEE. The CDR3 has 14 amino acids. Written as DNA, the CDR3 is TGTGCCAGCAGCGTTCGGGACAGAGGCTATGGCTACACCTTC. It specifies CASSVRDRGYGYTF.

The chain combines TRBV7-2 with TRBJ1-1; D is undetermined. The CDR3 contains 13 residues. Deletions cut 5 bases from V and 4 bases from J, with 11 bases between. The germline gives CDR1 SGHTA, CDR2 FQGNSA. DNA of the CDR3: TGTGCCAGCAGCCGCTTGTCGGCCACTGAAGCTTTCTTT. It codes for CASSRLSATEAFF.

V and J are TRBV11-3 and TRBJ2-5; tentative D call: TRBD2 (5 bases). Per germline, CDR1 SGHNT and CDR2 YENEEA. Deletions cut 0 bases from V and 1 base from J, with 6 bases between. The CDR3 is 14 residues long. CDR3 coding DNA: TGTGCCAGCAGCTTAGATGCGGGCCAAGAGACCCAGTACTTC. This codes for CASSLDAGQETQYF.

The CDR3 DNA follows: TGTGCCAGCAGTCCTCGGGGGGGCAACACTGAAGCTTTCTTT. It translates to CASSPRGGNTEAFF. The rearrangement joins TRBV27 to TRBJ1-1; TRBD1 might be the D (6 bases). Germline-derived CDR1 and CDR2 are MNHEY and SMNVEV (reference sequence). CDR3 length: 14 residues. V lost 5 bases and J 2 bases, leaving 12 bases between the germline ends.

J is TRBJ1-2 and V is TRBV10-3, with D possibly being TRBD1 (6 bases). Trimming shortened V by 7 bases and J by 8 bases, and 20 bases separated the two germline ends. This CDR3 spans 14 amino acids. Germline CDR1 and CDR2: ENHRY and SYGVKD. This CDR3 is CAITRGGTGRGYTF. CDR3 nucleotide sequence: TGTGCCATCACGAGGGGGGGAACGGGGCGAGGCTACACCTTC.

This clone has just one count. The genes are TRBV6-1 and TRBJ2-5, with D possibly matching TRBD2 (6 bases). CDR3 size: 18 residues. CDR1 is MNHNS and CDR2 is SASEGT in the germline V gene. Trimming removed 2 bases from V and 5 bases from J, with 24 bases in between. The chain's CDR3 is CASSEINRAGRNRETQYF. CDR3 nucleotide sequence: TGTGCCAGCAGTGAAATTAATCGGGCAGGGAGGAATCGGGAGACCCAGTACTTC.

The V gene is TRBV7-2, the J gene TRBJ2-3, with TRBD1 as a possible D gene (6 bases). Trimming removed 2 bases from V and 4 bases from J, with 16 bases in between. Germline lookup yields CDR1 SGHTA and CDR2 FQGNSA. There are 16 residues in the CDR3. The CDR3 reads CASSLRGTWGSDTQYF. Here the CDR3 DNA reads TGTGCCAGCAGCTTAAGGGGGACGTGGGGCTCAGATACGCAGTATTTT.

This chain links TRBV4-1 with TRBJ2-2; D assignment may be TRBD1 or TRBD2 (5 bases each). The CDR3 extends over 20 amino acids. V was trimmed by 0 bases and J by 7 bases, leaving 27 bases between them. In germline, CDR1 is MGHRA, CDR2 YSYEKL. This chain's CDR3 is CASSQDPPGSRALGVGELFF. The DNA for the CDR3 is TGCGCCAGCAGCCAAGATCCCCCAGGGAGCAGAGCATTAGGCGTCGGGGAGCTGTTTTTT.

For the CDR3, the DNA is TGTGCCAGCAGCGCGGGACAGGGGGGTTCGGATGAGCAGTTCTTC. It encodes CASSAGQGGSDEQFF. This sequence joins TRBV9 and TRBJ2-1; TRBD1 matches 11 bases. CDR3 length equals 15 residues. Germline values: CDR1 SGDLS, CDR2 YYNGEE. With 3 bases clipped from V and 8 bases from J, the junction kept 7 bases outside the gene matches.

The chain joins TRBV5-6 to TRBJ1-1, with D uncertain. The V end lost 1 base, the J end lost 2 bases, and 6 bases lay between the germline ends. The CDR3 runs to 13 residues. Germline lookup yields CDR1 SGHDT and CDR2 YYEEEE. The CDR3 is CASSLRSNTEAFF. The CDR3 bases are TGTGCCAGCAGCTTGCGGTCCAACACTGAAGCTTTCTTT.

The rearrangement links TRBV4-3 to TRBJ1-5; D remains ambiguous. Germline CDR1 LGHNA, CDR2 YSLEER. This CDR3 is 18 amino acids long. Between the trimmed V and J ends, which lost 0 bases and 0 bases, there was a span of 15 bases. CDR3 in amino acids: CASSQEGTTPSSNQPQHF. The DNA for the CDR3 is TGCGCCAGCAGCCAAGAAGGAACAACACCCTCTAGCAATCAGCCCCAGCATTTT.

The gene calls are TRBV4-3 and TRBJ1-5; D not resolved. Germline loops: CDR1 LGHNA, CDR2 YSLEER. There are 13 residues in the CDR3. Trimming cost V 0 bases and J 5 bases, with 5 bases left between them. In DNA form, the CDR3 reads TGCGCCAGCAGCCAAGATCTATATCAGCCCCAGCATTTT. It yields the protein CASSQDLYQPQHF.

The rearrangement joins TRBV7-2 to TRBJ2-2; 8 bases map to TRBD1. Trimming at V came to 5 bases and at J to 10 bases, leaving 12 bases not matched to a gene. Looked up from germline, CDR1 is SGHTA and CDR2 is FQGNSA. The CDR3 sequence is 15 residues long. The CDR3, as DNA: TGTGCCAGCAGCGACCGGGACAGGTTCTCTGCGGAGCTGTTTTTT. Amino acids: CASSDRDRFSAELFF. The full variable domain, in which reference TRBV7-2 and TRBJ2-2 provide the parts outside the CDR3, is GAGVSQSPSNKVTEKGKDVELRCDPISGHTALYWYRQSLGQGLEFLIYFQGNSAPDKSGLPSDRFSAERTGGSVSTLTIQRTQQEDSAVYLCASSDRDRFSAELFFGEGSRLTVL.